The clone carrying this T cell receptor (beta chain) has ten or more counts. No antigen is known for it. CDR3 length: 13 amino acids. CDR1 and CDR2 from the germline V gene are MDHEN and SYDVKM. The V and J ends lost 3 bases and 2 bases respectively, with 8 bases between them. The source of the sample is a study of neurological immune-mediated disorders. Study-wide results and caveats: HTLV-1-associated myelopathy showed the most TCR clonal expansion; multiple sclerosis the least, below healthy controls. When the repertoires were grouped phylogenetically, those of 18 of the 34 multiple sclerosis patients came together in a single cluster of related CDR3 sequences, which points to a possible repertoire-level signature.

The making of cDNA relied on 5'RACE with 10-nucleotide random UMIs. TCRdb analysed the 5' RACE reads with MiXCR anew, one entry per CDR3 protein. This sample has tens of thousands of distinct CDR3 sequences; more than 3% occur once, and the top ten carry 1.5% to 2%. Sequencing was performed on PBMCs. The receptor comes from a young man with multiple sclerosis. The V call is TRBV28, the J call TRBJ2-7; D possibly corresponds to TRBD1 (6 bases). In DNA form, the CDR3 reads TGTGCCAGCAGTTTCGGACAGACCTACGAGCAGTACTTC. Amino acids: CASSFGQTYEQYF.